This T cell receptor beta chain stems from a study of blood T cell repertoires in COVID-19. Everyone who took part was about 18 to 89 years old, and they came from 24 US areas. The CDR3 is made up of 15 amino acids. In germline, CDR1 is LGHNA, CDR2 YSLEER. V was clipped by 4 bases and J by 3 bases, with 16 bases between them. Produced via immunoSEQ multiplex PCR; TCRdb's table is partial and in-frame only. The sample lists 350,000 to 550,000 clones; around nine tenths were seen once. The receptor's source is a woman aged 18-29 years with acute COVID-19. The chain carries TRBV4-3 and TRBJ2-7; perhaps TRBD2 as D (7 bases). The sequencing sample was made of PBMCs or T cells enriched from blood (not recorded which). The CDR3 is CASSLFEGGGYEQYF. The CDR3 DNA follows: TGCGCCAGCAGCCTTTTTGAGGGAGGGGGCTACGAGCAGTACTTC.